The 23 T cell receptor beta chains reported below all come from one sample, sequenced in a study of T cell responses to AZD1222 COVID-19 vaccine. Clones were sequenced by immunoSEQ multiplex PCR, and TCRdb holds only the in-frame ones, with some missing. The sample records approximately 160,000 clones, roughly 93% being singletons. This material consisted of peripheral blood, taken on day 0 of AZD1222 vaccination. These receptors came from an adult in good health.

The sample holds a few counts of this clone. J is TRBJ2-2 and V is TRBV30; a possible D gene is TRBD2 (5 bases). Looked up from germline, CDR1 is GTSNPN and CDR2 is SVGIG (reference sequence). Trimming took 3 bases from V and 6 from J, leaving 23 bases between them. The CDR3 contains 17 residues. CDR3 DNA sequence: TGTGCCTGGAGCGACCTCGGTAGAGGGTTGGGCGCCGGGGAGCTGTTTTTT. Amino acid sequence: CAWSDLGRGLGAGELFF.

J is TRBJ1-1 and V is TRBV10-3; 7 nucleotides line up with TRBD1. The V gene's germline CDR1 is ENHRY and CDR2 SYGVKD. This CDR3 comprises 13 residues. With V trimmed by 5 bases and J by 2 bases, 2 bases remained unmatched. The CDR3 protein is CAISRDRNTEAFF. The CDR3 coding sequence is TGTGCCATCAGTCGGGACAGAAACACTGAAGCTTTCTTT.

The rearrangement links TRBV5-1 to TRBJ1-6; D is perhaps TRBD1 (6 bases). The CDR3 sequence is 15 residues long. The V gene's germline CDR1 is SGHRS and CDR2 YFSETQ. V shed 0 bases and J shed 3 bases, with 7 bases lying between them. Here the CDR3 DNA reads TGCGCCAGCAGCTTGGGACAGGTCTATAATTCACCCCTCCACTTT. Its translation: CASSLGQVYNSPLHF.

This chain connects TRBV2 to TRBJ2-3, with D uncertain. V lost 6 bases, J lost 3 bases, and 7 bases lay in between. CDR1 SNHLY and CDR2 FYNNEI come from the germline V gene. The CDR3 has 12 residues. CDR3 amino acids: CASRVGTDTQYF. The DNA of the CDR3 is TGTGCCAGCAGAGTCGGGACAGATACGCAGTATTTT.

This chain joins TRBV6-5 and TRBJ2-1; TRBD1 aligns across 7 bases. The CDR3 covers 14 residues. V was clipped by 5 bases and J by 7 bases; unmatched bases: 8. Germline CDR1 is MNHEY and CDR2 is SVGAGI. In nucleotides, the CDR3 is TGTGCCAGCAGTCAAAACAGGGGCCCGAATGAGCAGTTCTTC. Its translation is CASSQNRGPNEQFF.

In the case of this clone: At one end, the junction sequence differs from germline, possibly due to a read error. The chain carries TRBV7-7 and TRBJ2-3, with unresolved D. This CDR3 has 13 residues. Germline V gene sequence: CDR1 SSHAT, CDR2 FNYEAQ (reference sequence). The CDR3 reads CASSPRKTDTQYF. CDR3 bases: TGTGCTAGCAGCCCCAGGAAGACAGATACGCAGTATTTT.

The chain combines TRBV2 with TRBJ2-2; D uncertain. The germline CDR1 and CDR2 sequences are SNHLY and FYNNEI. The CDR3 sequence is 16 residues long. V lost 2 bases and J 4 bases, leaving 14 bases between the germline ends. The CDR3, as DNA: TGTGCCAGCAGTGAATGGGCAGGATGGGGCACCGGGGAGCTGTTTTTT. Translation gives CASSEWAGWGTGELFF. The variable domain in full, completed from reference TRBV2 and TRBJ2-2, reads EPEVTQTPSHQVTQMGQEVILRCVPISNHLYFYWYRQILGQKVEFLVSFYNNEISEKSEIFDDQFSVERPDGSNFTLKIRSTKLEDSAMYFCASSEWAGWGTGELFFGEGSRLTVL.

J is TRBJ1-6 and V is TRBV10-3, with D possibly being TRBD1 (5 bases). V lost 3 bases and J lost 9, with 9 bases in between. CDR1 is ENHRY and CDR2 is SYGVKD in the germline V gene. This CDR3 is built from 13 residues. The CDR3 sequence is CAISDREGSPLHF. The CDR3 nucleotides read TGTGCCATCAGTGACAGGGAAGGTTCACCCCTCCACTTT.

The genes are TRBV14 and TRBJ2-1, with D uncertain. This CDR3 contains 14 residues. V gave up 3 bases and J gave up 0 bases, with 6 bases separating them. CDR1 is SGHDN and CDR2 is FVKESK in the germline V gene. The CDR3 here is CASSHRSSYNEQFF. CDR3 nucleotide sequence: TGTGCCAGCAGCCACAGGAGCTCCTACAATGAGCAGTTCTTC.

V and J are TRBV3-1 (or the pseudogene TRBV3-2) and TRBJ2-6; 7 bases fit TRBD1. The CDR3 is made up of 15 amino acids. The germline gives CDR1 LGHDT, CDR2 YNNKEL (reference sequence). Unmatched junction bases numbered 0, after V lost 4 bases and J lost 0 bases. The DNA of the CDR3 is TGTGCCAGCAGCCGGACAGGCTCTGGGGCCAACGTCCTGACTTTC. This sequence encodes CASSRTGSGANVLTF.

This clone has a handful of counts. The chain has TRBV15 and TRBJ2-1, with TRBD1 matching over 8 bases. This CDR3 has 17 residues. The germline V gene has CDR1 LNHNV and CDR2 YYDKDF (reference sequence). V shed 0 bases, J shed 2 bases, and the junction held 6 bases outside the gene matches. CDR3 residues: CATSRDLEDRAYNEQFF. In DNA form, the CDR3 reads TGTGCCACCAGCAGAGATCTGGAGGACAGGGCCTACAATGAGCAGTTCTTC.

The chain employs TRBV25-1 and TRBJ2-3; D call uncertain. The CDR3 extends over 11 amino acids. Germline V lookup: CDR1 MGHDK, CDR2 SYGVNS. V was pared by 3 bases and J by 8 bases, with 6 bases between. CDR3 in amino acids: CASSEWRTQYF. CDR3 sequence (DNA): TGTGCCAGCAGTGAGTGGCGTACGCAGTATTTT. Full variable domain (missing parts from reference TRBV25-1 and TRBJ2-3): EADIYQTPRYLVIGTGKKITLECSQTMGHDKMYWYQQDPGMELHLIHYSYGVNSTEKGDLSSESTVSRIRTEHFPLTLESARPSHTSQYLCASSEWRTQYFGPGTRLTVL.

The CDR3 loop reads CASSPRGPGELFF. The CDR3 DNA follows: TGTGCCAGCTCACCAAGGGGGCCCGGGGAGCTGTTTTTT. The chain uses TRBV18 and TRBJ2-2, with 7 bases fitting TRBD1. V lost 2 bases and J lost 6; bases outside the gene matches: 0. Looked up from germline, CDR1 is KGHSH and CDR2 is LQKENI. CDR3 length: 13 residues. Together with reference TRBV18 and TRBJ2-2, the CDR3 gives the full variable domain: NAGVMQNPRHLVRRRGQEARLRCSPMKGHSHVYWYRQLPEEGLKFMVYLQKENIIDESGMPKERFSAEFPKEGPSILRIQQVVRGDSAAYFCASSPRGPGELFFGEGSRLTVL.

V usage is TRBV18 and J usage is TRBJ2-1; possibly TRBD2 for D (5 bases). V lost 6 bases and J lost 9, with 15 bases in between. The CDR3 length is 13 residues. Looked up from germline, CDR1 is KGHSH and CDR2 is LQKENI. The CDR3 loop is CASSQADGGEQFF. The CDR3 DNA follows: TGTGCCAGCTCGCAAGCAGACGGAGGTGAGCAGTTCTTC.

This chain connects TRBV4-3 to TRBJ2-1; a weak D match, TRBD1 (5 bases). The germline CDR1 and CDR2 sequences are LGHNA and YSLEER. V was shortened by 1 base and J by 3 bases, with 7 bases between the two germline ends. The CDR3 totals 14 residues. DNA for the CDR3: TGCGCCAGCAGCCAAGGTACAGGCTACAATGAGCAGTTCTTC. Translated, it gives CASSQGTGYNEQFF.

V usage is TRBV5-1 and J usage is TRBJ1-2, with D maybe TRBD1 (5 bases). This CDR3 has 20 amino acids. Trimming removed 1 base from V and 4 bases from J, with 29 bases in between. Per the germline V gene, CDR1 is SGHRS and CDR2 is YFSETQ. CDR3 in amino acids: CASSLNRGTRNLGVGYGYTF. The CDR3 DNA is TGCGCCAGCAGCTTGAATAGGGGCACTCGAAATTTAGGAGTGGGCTATGGCTACACCTTC.

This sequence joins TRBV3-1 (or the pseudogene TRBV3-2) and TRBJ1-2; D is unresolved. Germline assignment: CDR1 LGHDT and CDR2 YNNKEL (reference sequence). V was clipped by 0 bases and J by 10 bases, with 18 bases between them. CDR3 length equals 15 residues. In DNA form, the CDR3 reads TGTGCCAGCAGCCAAGATGGGATGGGTCCCATGTCCTACACCTTC. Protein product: CASSQDGMGPMSYTF.

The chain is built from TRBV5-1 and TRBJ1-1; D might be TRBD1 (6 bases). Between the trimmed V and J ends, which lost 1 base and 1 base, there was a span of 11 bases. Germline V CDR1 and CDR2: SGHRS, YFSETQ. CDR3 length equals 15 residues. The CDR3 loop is CASSLWGASNTEAFF. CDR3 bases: TGCGCCAGCAGCTTGTGGGGGGCATCGAACACTGAAGCTTTCTTT.

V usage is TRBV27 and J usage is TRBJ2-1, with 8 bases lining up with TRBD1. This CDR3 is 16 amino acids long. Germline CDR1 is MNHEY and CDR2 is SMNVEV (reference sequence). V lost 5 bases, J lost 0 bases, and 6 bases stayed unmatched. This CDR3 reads CASSAPTGGSYNEQFF. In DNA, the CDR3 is TGTGCCAGCAGTGCGCCCACAGGGGGCTCCTACAATGAGCAGTTCTTC.

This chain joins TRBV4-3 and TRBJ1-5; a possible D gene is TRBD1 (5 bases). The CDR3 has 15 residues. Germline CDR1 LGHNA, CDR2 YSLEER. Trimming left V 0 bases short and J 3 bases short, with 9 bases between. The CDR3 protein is CASSQDWGYNQPQHF. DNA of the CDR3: TGCGCCAGCAGCCAAGATTGGGGCTACAATCAGCCCCAGCATTTT.

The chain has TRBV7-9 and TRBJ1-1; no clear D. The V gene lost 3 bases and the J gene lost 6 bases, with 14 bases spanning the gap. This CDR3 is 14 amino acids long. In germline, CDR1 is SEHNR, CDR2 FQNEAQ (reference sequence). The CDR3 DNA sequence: TGTGCCAGCAGCTTGGGGTTGGGGAATTCTGAAGCTTTCTTT. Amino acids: CASSLGLGNSEAFF.

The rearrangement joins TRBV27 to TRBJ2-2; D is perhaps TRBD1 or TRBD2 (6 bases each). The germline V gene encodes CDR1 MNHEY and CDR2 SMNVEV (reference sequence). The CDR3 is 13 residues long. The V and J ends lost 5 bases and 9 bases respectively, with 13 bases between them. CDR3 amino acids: CASSPHGGRELFF. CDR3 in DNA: TGTGCCAGCAGTCCGCATGGGGGGCGGGAGCTGTTTTTT.

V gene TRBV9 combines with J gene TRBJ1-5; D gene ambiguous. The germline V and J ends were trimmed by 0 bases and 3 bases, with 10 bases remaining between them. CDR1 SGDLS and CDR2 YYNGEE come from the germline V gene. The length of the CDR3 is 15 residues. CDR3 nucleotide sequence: TGTGCCAGCAGCGTAGGTGGCAGTTTCAATCAGCCCCAGCATTTT. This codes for CASSVGGSFNQPQHF. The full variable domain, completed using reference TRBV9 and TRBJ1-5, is DSGVTQTPKHLITATGQRVTLRCSPRSGDLSVYWYQQSLDQGLQFLIQYYNGEERAKGNILERFSAQQFPDLHSELNLSSLELGDSALYFCASSVGGSFNQPQHFGDGTRLSIL.